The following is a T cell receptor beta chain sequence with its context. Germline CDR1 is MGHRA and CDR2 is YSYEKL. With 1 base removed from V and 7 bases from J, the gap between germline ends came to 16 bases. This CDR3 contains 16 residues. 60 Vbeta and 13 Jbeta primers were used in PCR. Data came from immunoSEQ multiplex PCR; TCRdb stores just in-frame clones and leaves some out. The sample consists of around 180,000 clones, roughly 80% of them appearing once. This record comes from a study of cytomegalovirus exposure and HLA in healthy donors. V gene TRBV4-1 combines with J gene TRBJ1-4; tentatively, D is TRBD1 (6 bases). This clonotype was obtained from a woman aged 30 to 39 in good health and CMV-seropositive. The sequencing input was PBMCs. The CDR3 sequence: CASSQVTGGALEKLFF. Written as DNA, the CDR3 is TGCGCCAGCAGCCAAGTAACGGGGGGGGCGCTTGAAAAACTGTTTTTT.